These 28 T cell receptor beta chains came from one sample sequenced in a study of blood T cell repertoires in COVID-19. Only in-frame clones appear in the TCRdb table, and some are missing; sequencing was by immunoSEQ multiplex PCR. The sample yields roughly 68,000 clones, around four fifths seen once. The specimen was peripheral blood. The receptors come from a woman of 80 years or more with acute or convalescent COVID-19.

The sample holds a few counts of this clone. The chain uses TRBV7-9 and TRBJ1-2; possible D gene TRBD1, 5 bases. CDR3 length: 15 amino acids. Trimming pared 5 bases from V and 6 bases from J, leaving 19 bases between. Per the germline V gene, CDR1 is SEHNR and CDR2 is FQNEAQ (reference sequence). The CDR3 sequence: CASSPGIGRDDGYTF. CDR3 sequence (DNA): TGTGCCAGCAGCCCGGGGATAGGGAGGGACGATGGCTACACCTTC. Using reference TRBV7-9 and TRBJ1-2 for the parts outside the CDR3, the full variable domain is DTGVSQNPRHKITKRGQNVTFRCDPISEHNRLYWYRQTLGQGPEFLTYFQNEAQLEKSRLLSDRFSAERPKGSFSTLEIQRTEQGDSAMYLCASSPGIGRDDGYTFGSGTRLTVV.

The rearrangement links TRBV5-4 to TRBJ2-3; the match to TRBD2 covers 9 bases. The trim removed 0 bases at V and 4 bases at J, leaving 6 bases unmatched. The CDR3 has 16 residues. In germline, CDR1 is SGHNT, CDR2 YYREEE (reference sequence). CDR3 residues: CASSLAVSGRSDTQYF. In DNA, the CDR3 is TGTGCCAGCAGCTTGGCGGTTAGCGGGAGATCAGATACGCAGTATTTT.

The V and J genes are TRBV15 and TRBJ2-5; 14 nucleotides align to TRBD2. The CDR3 sequence is 18 residues long. The trim removed 1 base at V and 3 bases at J, leaving 7 bases unmatched. Germline V CDR1 and CDR2: LNHNV, YYDKDF (reference sequence). The CDR3 region has the DNA TGTGCCACCAGCAGAGGGGGGACTAGCGGGGGTTTAAAAGAGACCCAGTACTTC. It codes for CATSRGGTSGGLKETQYF.

The gene calls are TRBV9 and TRBJ2-2; 11 positions match TRBD2. Germline V gene data show CDR1 as SGDLS and CDR2 as YYNGEE. The CDR3 is 16 amino acids. The ends lost 3 bases at V and 2 bases at J; junction bases unmatched: 3. CDR3 protein: CASSETSGTNTGELFF. The DNA of the CDR3 is TGTGCCAGCAGCGAGACTAGCGGGACAAACACCGGGGAGCTGTTTTTT.

The V gene is TRBV30, the J gene TRBJ2-1; 11 bases are a match to TRBD2. From germline, CDR1 is GTSNPN and CDR2 SVGIG (reference sequence). Trimming took 4 bases from V and 6 from J; bases not matched to a gene: 8. There are 15 residues in the CDR3. CDR3 loop: CAWTLGLADTNEQFF. CDR3 DNA: TGTGCCTGGACCCTGGGACTAGCGGACACCAATGAGCAGTTCTTC.

This chain uses TRBV5-4 with TRBJ2-4, with 10 bases lining up with TRBD2. The CDR3 has 15 amino acids. The germline V gene has CDR1 SGHNT and CDR2 YYREEE (reference sequence). J lost 7 bases, V lost 5 bases, and 9 bases had no gene match. The CDR3 sequence: CASSSGLAAGNIQYF. In nucleotides, the CDR3 is TGTGCCAGCAGTTCCGGACTAGCGGCTGGGAACATTCAGTACTTC.

The chain has TRBV19 and TRBJ2-1; 8 nucleotides agree with TRBD2. Germline CDR1 is LNHDA and CDR2 is SQIVND (reference sequence). CDR3 length: 15 amino acids. The ends lost 4 bases at V and 3 bases at J; junction bases unmatched: 5. The CDR3 is CASSKLAEIYNEQFF. In DNA, the CDR3 is TGTGCCAGTAGTAAACTAGCGGAGATCTACAATGAGCAGTTCTTC.

The V call is TRBV30, the J call TRBJ1-6; possibly TRBD1 for D (5 bases). The CDR3 length is 14 residues. V was trimmed by 1 base and J by 7 bases, leaving 11 bases between them. Germline CDR1 and CDR2: GTSNPN and SVGIG (reference sequence). CDR3 DNA sequence: TGTGCCTGGAGTGCGGACAATCAAAATTCACCCCTCCACTTT. Translated, it gives CAWSADNQNSPLHF.

This clone was recorded only once. The chain combines TRBV19 with TRBJ2-5; 8 bases agree with TRBD2. V shed 1 base, J shed 3 bases, and the junction held 7 bases outside the gene matches. The length of the CDR3 is 16 residues. CDR1 LNHDA and CDR2 SQIVND come from the germline V gene (reference sequence). Here the CDR3 reads CASSIGSGGPKETQYF. The DNA for the CDR3 is TGTGCCAGTAGTATAGGATCGGGAGGGCCAAAAGAGACCCAGTACTTC.

This clone was found a few times. The rearrangement links TRBV5-1 to TRBJ2-6; TRBD2 might be the D (5 bases). This CDR3 is 18 amino acids long. Per the germline V gene, CDR1 is SGHRS and CDR2 is YFSETQ. The ends were cut back, 1 base at V and 0 bases at J, with 14 bases in the middle. The DNA of the CDR3 is TGCGCCAGCAGCTTGTTAGGGCGGGTGAGCTCTGGGGCCAACGTCCTGACTTTC. Translated, it gives CASSLLGRVSSGANVLTF.

V usage is TRBV19 and J usage is TRBJ1-2; possible D gene TRBD1, 6 bases. CDR1 LNHDA and CDR2 SQIVND come from the germline V gene (reference sequence). The CDR3 consists of 16 residues. V lost 5 bases and J lost 5, with 21 bases in between. The chain's CDR3 is CASSPRDHRVGYGYTF. The CDR3 nucleotides read TGTGCCAGTAGTCCCCGTGATCACAGGGTTGGGTATGGCTACACCTTC.

J is TRBJ2-7 and V is TRBV27; 7 nucleotides agree with TRBD2. The CDR3 loop spans 13 amino acids. Germline trimming cut 5 bases from V and 4 bases from J; bases unmatched to any gene: 5. In germline, CDR1 is MNHEY, CDR2 SMNVEV (reference sequence). The CDR3 is CASSRGVMYEQYF. CDR3 in DNA: TGTGCCAGCAGTCGGGGGGTGATGTACGAGCAGTACTTC.

This clone was picked up a small number of times. This chain joins TRBV5-6 and TRBJ1-1; TRBD1 might be the D (5 bases). Trimming removed 2 bases from V and 4 bases from J, with 12 bases in between. Looked up from germline, CDR1 is SGHDT and CDR2 is YYEEEE. The CDR3 has 14 residues. This chain's CDR3 is CASSFWGRVTEAFF. Here the CDR3 DNA reads TGTGCCAGCAGCTTCTGGGGGAGGGTCACTGAAGCTTTCTTT.

The chain carries TRBV28 and TRBJ2-1, with D perhaps TRBD2 (6 bases). Per the germline V gene, CDR1 is MDHEN and CDR2 is SYDVKM. The CDR3 covers 14 residues. V lost 5 bases to trimming and J lost 9 bases, with 17 bases between them. The CDR3 DNA is TGTGCCAGCAGTCTCGGGACTTTTGTGGGTGAGCAGTTCTTC. Protein sequence: CASSLGTFVGEQFF.

As DNA, the CDR3 is TGTGCCAGCAGCTTGCAAGGGGCCGGGGAGCTGTTTTTT. It translates to CASSLQGAGELFF. The chain combines TRBV11-2 with TRBJ2-2; maybe TRBD1 (5 bases). CDR3 length: 13 residues. The V gene's germline CDR1 is SGHAT and CDR2 FQNNGV. V gave up 3 bases and J gave up 6 bases, with 8 bases separating them.

V usage is TRBV27 and J usage is TRBJ2-7; 8 bases match TRBD1. The CDR3 extends over 15 amino acids. The ends lost 7 bases at V and 2 bases at J; junction bases unmatched: 10. Germline CDR1 is MNHEY and CDR2 is SMNVEV (reference sequence). CDR3 residues: CASKLTRTGTYEQYF. Written as DNA, the CDR3 is TGTGCCAGCAAGTTGACGAGGACAGGGACCTACGAGCAGTACTTC.

DNA for the CDR3: TGTGCCAGCAGGGGACAGGGGGCGGGAACTGAAGCTTTCTTT. Residues: CASRGQGAGTEAFF. The chain combines TRBV6-5 with TRBJ1-1; 12 positions match TRBD1. Trimming cost V 6 bases and J 5 bases; bases outside gene matches: 4. In germline, CDR1 is MNHEY, CDR2 SVGAGI. This CDR3 has 14 residues.

The J gene is TRBJ2-3, the V gene TRBV2; TRBD2 matches 7 bases. Germline V gene sequence: CDR1 SNHLY, CDR2 FYNNEI. The CDR3 is 17 amino acids. V dropped 5 bases and J dropped 0; count of bases not matched to a gene: 11. The CDR3 loop reads CASSSKTSATSTDTQYF. The CDR3 region has the DNA TGTGCCAGCAGTTCAAAAACTAGCGCCACTAGCACAGATACGCAGTATTTT.

This clone was seen only a few times. The V gene is TRBV21-1, the J gene TRBJ2-3; the table gives TRBD2 as D, unverified against the DNA. TRBV21-1 is a recognized pseudogene. The CDR3 covers 21 residues. CDR3 nucleotides: TGTGCCAGCAGCAAAGGCGGGACTAGCGGGACTAACAGATCTAGCACAGATACGCAGTATTTT. It is translated as CASSKGGTSGTNRSSTDTQYF.

This clone has just a few counts. The rearrangement joins TRBV10-2 to TRBJ1-2, with 8 nucleotides matching TRBD1. The CDR3 runs to 14 residues. With 6 bases clipped from V and 0 bases from J, the junction kept 3 bases outside the gene matches. Germline CDR1 WSHSY, CDR2 SAAADI. The CDR3 nucleotides read TGCGCCAGCAGCGGACAGGGCACTAACTATGGCTACACCTTC. Residues: CASSGQGTNYGYTF.

V and J are TRBV11-1 and TRBJ2-1; tentatively, D is TRBD2 (5 bases). Trimming took off 1 base at V and 0 bases at J, with 10 bases between the two ends. The CDR3 is 16 amino acids. Germline V CDR1 and CDR2: SGHAT, FQDESV (reference sequence). CDR3 loop: CASSLEPGLSYNEQFF. As DNA, the CDR3 is TGTGCCAGCAGCTTAGAACCAGGACTCTCCTACAATGAGCAGTTCTTC.

The chain uses TRBV10-3 and TRBJ1-5; no clear D gene. Trimming shortened V by 2 bases and J by 2 bases, and 13 bases separated the two germline ends. This CDR3 has 16 residues. Germline V gene lookup returns CDR1 ENHRY and CDR2 SYGVKD. CDR3 residues: CAISEDGLAGNQPQHF. CDR3 nucleotides: TGTGCCATCAGTGAGGACGGATTAGCGGGCAATCAGCCCCAGCATTTT.

The chain carries TRBV4-1 and TRBJ2-7; TRBD2 agrees at 11 bases. Germline V gives CDR1 MGHRA, CDR2 YSYEKL. The CDR3 runs 15 residues. Trimming at V came to 4 bases and at J to 7 bases, leaving 9 bases not matched to a gene. The CDR3 coding sequence is TGCGCCAGCAGCCCGCAACTAGCGGGGGAGAGGGAGCAGTACTTC. Translating it yields CASSPQLAGEREQYF.

This chain connects TRBV5-4 to TRBJ2-6; unclear D gene. The CDR3 consists of 15 residues. CDR1 and CDR2 from the germline V gene are SGHNT and YYREEE (reference sequence). V lost 1 base and J lost 3, with 8 bases in between. CDR3 nucleotides: TGTGCCAGCAGCTTGAACCGCGTTGGGGCCAACGTCCTGACTTTC. This gives the protein CASSLNRVGANVLTF.

The chain is built from TRBV5-6 and TRBJ1-2; 7 nucleotides agree with TRBD1. Germline V CDR1 and CDR2: SGHDT, YYEEEE. V lost 6 bases, J lost 8 bases, and 13 bases stayed unmatched. The length of the CDR3 is 14 residues. Here the CDR3 reads CASTRTDRAGGYTF. The DNA of the CDR3 is TGTGCCAGCACTCGAACAGACAGGGCCGGCGGCTACACCTTC.

This rearrangement joins TRBV19 to TRBJ2-5; 9 bases align to TRBD2. In germline, CDR1 is LNHDA, CDR2 SQIVND (reference sequence). Unmatched junction bases numbered 11, after V lost 10 bases and J lost 5 bases. The CDR3 sequence is 14 residues long. The CDR3: CAIIEAGGRETQYF. In DNA, the CDR3 is TGTGCCATTATAGAAGCGGGGGGCCGGGAGACCCAGTACTTC.

As DNA, the CDR3 is TGCGCCAGCACCCTCCCCGGGGGGCGCCGGGAGAGGAACTATGGCTACACCTTC. Translated, it gives CASTLPGGRRERNYGYTF. The chain recombines TRBV23-1 with TRBJ1-2; D perhaps matches TRBD1 (6 bases). TRBV23-1 is identified as an open reading frame with a role that is uncertain. Deletions cut 7 bases from V and 2 bases from J, with 26 bases between. CDR3 length: 18 residues.

This chain uses TRBV27 with TRBJ2-1; 7 nucleotides line up with TRBD1. Trimming removed 3 bases from V and 6 bases from J; junction bases left unmatched: 8. CDR3 length: 15 amino acids. The germline CDR1 and CDR2 sequences are MNHEY and SMNVEV (reference sequence). CDR3 sequence: CASSFRTGTVNEQFF. The DNA for the CDR3 is TGTGCCAGCAGTTTTCGAACCGGGACAGTCAATGAGCAGTTCTTC.